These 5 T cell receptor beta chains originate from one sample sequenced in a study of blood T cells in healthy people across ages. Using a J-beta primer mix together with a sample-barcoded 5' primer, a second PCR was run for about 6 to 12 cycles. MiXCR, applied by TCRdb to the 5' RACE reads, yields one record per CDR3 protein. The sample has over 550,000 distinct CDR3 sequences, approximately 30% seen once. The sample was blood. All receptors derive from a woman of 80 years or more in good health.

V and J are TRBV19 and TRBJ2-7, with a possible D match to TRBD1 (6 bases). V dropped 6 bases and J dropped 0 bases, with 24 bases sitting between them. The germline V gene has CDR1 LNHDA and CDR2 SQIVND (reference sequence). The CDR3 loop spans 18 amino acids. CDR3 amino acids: CASSQGGHSRGNSYEQYF. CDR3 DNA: TGTGCCAGTAGCCAAGGGGGTCACTCGAGGGGGAACTCCTACGAGCAGTACTTC.

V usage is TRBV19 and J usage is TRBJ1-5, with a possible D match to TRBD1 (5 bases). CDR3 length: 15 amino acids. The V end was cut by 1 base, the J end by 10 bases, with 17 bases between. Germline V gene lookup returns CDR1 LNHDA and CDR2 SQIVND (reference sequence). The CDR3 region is CASSIGGQGRQPQHF. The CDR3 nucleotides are TGTGCCAGTAGTATAGGAGGGCAGGGCCGACAACCCCAGCATTTT. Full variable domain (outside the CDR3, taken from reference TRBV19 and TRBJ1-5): DGGITQSPKYLFRKEGQNVTLSCEQNLNHDAMYWYRQDPGQGLRLIYYSQIVNDFQKGDIAEGYSVSREKKESFPLTVTSAQKNPTAFYLCASSIGGQGRQPQHFGDGTRLSIL.

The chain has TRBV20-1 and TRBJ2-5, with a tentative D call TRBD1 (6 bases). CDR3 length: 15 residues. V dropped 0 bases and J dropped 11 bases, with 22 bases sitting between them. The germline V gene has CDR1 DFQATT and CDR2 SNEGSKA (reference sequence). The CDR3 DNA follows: TGCAGTGCTAGAGATCGGAGGCAGGGGAGCAATGAGCAGTACTTC. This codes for CSARDRRQGSNEQYF.

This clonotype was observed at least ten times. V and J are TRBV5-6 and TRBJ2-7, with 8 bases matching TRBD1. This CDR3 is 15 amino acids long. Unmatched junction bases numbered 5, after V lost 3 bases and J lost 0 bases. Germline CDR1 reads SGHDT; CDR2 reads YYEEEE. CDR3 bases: TGTGCCAGCAGCTCACTCGGACAGGGCTCCTACGAGCAGTACTTC. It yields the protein CASSSLGQGSYEQYF.

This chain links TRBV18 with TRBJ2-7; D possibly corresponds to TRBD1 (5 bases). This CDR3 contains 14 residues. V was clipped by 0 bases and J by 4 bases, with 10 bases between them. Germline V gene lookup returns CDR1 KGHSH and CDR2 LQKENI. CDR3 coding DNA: TGTGCCAGCTCACCACCAGTCAGGGCATACGAGCAGTACTTC. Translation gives CASSPPVRAYEQYF.